This TCR beta chain was obtained from a study of CXCR3-negative and CXCR3-positive naive CD8 T cells. It was by 5' RACE with UMI labels that the TRB cDNA libraries were prepared. TCRdb reanalyzed the 5' RACE reads, giving one entry per CDR3 protein sequence and no DNA. The record lists 55,000 to 75,000 distinct CDR3 sequences, of which the ten most abundant hold approximately 0.8%. General study findings and limits: Greater hydrophobicity was found in TRB CDR3s of CXCR3-positive naive cells than of CXCR3-negative naive cells.

A remark on this clonotype: Its specificity is not known.

This sequence was found in a human donor in good health. Some clones in this sample may be carry-over from other donors' samples. The sample consisted of naive CXCR3+ CD8+ T cells from blood. The subset denotes: CD45RO-CCR7+CD27+CD95- naive CD8+ T cells expressing CXCR3 (TNR3+).

This CDR3 is CASSQDRQGPGNTIYF. The chain combines TRBV4-3 with TRBJ1-3. CDR1 and CDR2 (germline): LGHNA, YSLEER. The CDR3 length is 16 residues.